These T cell receptor beta chains were read from a single sample in a study of T cell responses to AZD1222 COVID-19 vaccine. Some clones are missing from TCRdb's copy, which holds only in-frame ones; the method was immunoSEQ multiplex PCR. The sample holds 150,000 to 200,000 clones, about 89% seen once. The sample here was peripheral blood, taken on day 0 of MenACWY control vaccination. The receptor source for this set is an adult in good health. Each CDR3 is given with its conserved first and last residue. The order of the fields is D gene, clone size, V gene, J gene, CDR3 DNA, CDR3 protein. The D gene is left open where the match is weak. Part of the rows lack a size; the others show once, few, many or a class for expanded clones.

D gene: TRBD2
clone size: -
V gene: TRBV9
J gene: TRBJ2-3
CDR3 DNA: TGTGCCAGCAGCGCGAGCGGGACTAGCACAGATACGCAGTATTTT
CDR3 protein: CASSASGTSTDTQYF

D gene: -
clone size: -
V gene: TRBV6-5
J gene: TRBJ2-5
CDR3 DNA: TGTGCCAGCAGTTTCAGGGGGGGGCAAGAGACCCAGTACTTC
CDR3 protein: CASSFRGGQETQYF

D gene: -
clone size: few
V gene: TRBV7-4
J gene: TRBJ1-5
CDR3 DNA: TGTGCCAGCAGCTCCTCCTCCTTGGACAGACTATATAGCAATCAGCCCCAGCATTTT
CDR3 protein: CASSSSSLDRLYSNQPQHF

D gene: -
clone size: -
V gene: TRBV4-2
J gene: TRBJ1-1
CDR3 DNA: TGTGCCAGCAGCCCCAACCAGGAGAACACTGAAGCTTTCTTT
CDR3 protein: CASSPNQENTEAFF

D gene: -
clone size: -
V gene: TRBV7-9
J gene: TRBJ1-2
CDR3 DNA: TGTGCCAGCAGCCCCCCTTTTGAGGGAAAAGTCCGGAATGGCTACACCTTC
CDR3 protein: CASSPPFEGKVRNGYTF

D gene: -
clone size: -
V gene: TRBV6-2/TRBV6-3
J gene: TRBJ1-2
CDR3 DNA: TGTGCCAGCAGTGTTTTTGGGGGCCTCTATGGCTACACCTTC
CDR3 protein: CASSVFGGLYGYTF

D gene: -
clone size: -
V gene: TRBV11-2
J gene: TRBJ1-1
CDR3 DNA: TGTGCCAGCAGCTTAGGAGGACGGCCGAACACTGAAGCTTTCTTT
CDR3 protein: CASSLGGRPNTEAFF

D gene: -
clone size: -
V gene: TRBV5-1
J gene: TRBJ1-3
CDR3 DNA: TGCGCCAGCAGTCCGGGACGGCTCTCTGGAAACACCATATATTTT
CDR3 protein: CASSPGRLSGNTIYF

D gene: -
clone size: -
V gene: TRBV30
J gene: TRBJ2-3
CDR3 DNA: TGTGCCTGGAGTGTACTGGGGTTGGGGGATACGCAGTATTTT
CDR3 protein: CAWSVLGLGDTQYF

D gene: -
clone size: -
V gene: TRBV6-5
J gene: TRBJ2-2
CDR3 DNA: TGTGCCAGCAGTCCCGGAACTAGTACCCGGGAGCTGTTTTTT
CDR3 protein: CASSPGTSTRELFF

D gene: -
clone size: -
V gene: TRBV28
J gene: TRBJ2-1
CDR3 DNA: TGTGCCAGCAGTTCCGCCGGGGCTCTAGGTGAGCAGTTCTTC
CDR3 protein: CASSSAGALGEQFF

D gene: -
clone size: once
V gene: TRBV19
J gene: TRBJ1-2
CDR3 DNA: TGTGCCAGTAGAGGGGTCTACGGCTACACCTTC
CDR3 protein: CASRGVYGYTF

D gene: TRBD2
clone size: -
V gene: TRBV5-1
J gene: TRBJ2-1
CDR3 DNA: TGCGCCAGCAGACTAGCGGGGGCGCGCCACAATGAGCAGTTCTTC
CDR3 protein: CASRLAGARHNEQFF

D gene: -
clone size: -
V gene: TRBV7-2
J gene: TRBJ1-1
CDR3 DNA: TGTGCCAGCAGCTTAGAGACAGGTCTCACTGAAGCTTTCTTT
CDR3 protein: CASSLETGLTEAFF

D gene: -
clone size: -
V gene: TRBV9
J gene: TRBJ2-2
CDR3 DNA: TGTGCCAGCAGCGCCAGTGGACAGTCGAACACCGGGGAGCTGTTTTTT
CDR3 protein: CASSASGQSNTGELFF

D gene: -
clone size: -
V gene: TRBV4-1
J gene: TRBJ1-4
CDR3 DNA: TGCGCCAGCAGCCTCCGACAGGTTAATGAAAAACTGTTTTTT
CDR3 protein: CASSLRQVNEKLFF

D gene: -
clone size: -
V gene: TRBV6-1
J gene: TRBJ1-2
CDR3 DNA: TGTGCCAGCAGTGAAAATGGGCGGGGGGCGAGCGGAGCTAACTATGGCTACACCTTC
CDR3 protein: CASSENGRGASGANYGYTF

D gene: -
clone size: -
V gene: TRBV4-1
J gene: TRBJ1-1
CDR3 DNA: TGCGCCAGCAGCCTTCCCAGGGGGAACACTGAAGCTTTCTTT
CDR3 protein: CASSLPRGNTEAFF

D gene: TRBD2
clone size: -
V gene: TRBV3-1/TRBV3-2
J gene: TRBJ2-7
CDR3 DNA: TGTGCCACCCAGGGCGGGGGGTACGCGCAGTACTTC
CDR3 protein: CATQGGGYAQYF

D gene: TRBD1
clone size: -
V gene: TRBV28
J gene: TRBJ2-1
CDR3 DNA: TGTGCCAGCAGCCCCGGGGGACAGGAAAATGAGCAGTTCTTC
CDR3 protein: CASSPGGQENEQFF

D gene: TRBD1
clone size: -
V gene: TRBV19
J gene: TRBJ2-3
CDR3 DNA: TGTGCCAGTAGTATAGGGACAGGGACAGATACGCAGTATTTT
CDR3 protein: CASSIGTGTDTQYF

D gene: -
clone size: -
V gene: TRBV6-9
J gene: TRBJ1-2
CDR3 DNA: TGTGCCAGCAGTTACACCCGTAGGGGCGGGGAGGCTAACTATGGCTACACCTTC
CDR3 protein: CASSYTRRGGEANYGYTF

D gene: TRBD2
clone size: -
V gene: TRBV27
J gene: TRBJ2-7
CDR3 DNA: TGTGCCAGCAGTTTTGGTCTAGCGGACTACGAGCAGTACTTC
CDR3 protein: CASSFGLADYEQYF

D gene: -
clone size: -
V gene: TRBV27
J gene: TRBJ1-4
CDR3 DNA: TGTGCCAGCAGTCCGGCGGGGGGGCCTAATGAAAAACTGTTTTTT
CDR3 protein: CASSPAGGPNEKLFF

D gene: -
clone size: -
V gene: TRBV5-5
J gene: TRBJ2-1
CDR3 DNA: TGTGCCAGCAGCATAGGACCAACCGGGGAGCAGTTCTTC
CDR3 protein: CASSIGPTGEQFF

D gene: -
clone size: -
V gene: TRBV12-3/TRBV12-4
J gene: TRBJ2-7
CDR3 DNA: TGTGCCAGCAGCCCGGGATTCAGATACGAGCAGTACTTC
CDR3 protein: CASSPGFRYEQYF

D gene: -
clone size: few
V gene: TRBV19
J gene: TRBJ2-7
CDR3 DNA: TGTGCCAGTAGTTCGGGAAACGAGCAGTACTTC
CDR3 protein: CASSSGNEQYF

D gene: -
clone size: -
V gene: TRBV5-1
J gene: TRBJ1-1
CDR3 DNA: TGCGCCAGCAGCTTGGTCGTCGGGGCTGAAGCTTTCTTT
CDR3 protein: CASSLVVGAEAFF

D gene: -
clone size: -
V gene: TRBV7-2
J gene: TRBJ1-5
CDR3 DNA: TGTGCCAGCAGCTTAGTCAGCCAGAGTAATCAGCCCCAGCATTTT
CDR3 protein: CASSLVSQSNQPQHF

D gene: -
clone size: -
V gene: TRBV10-3
J gene: TRBJ2-7
CDR3 DNA: TGTGCCACCGCGGAACAGGTTTACGAGCAGTACTTC
CDR3 protein: CATAEQVYEQYF

D gene: -
clone size: -
V gene: TRBV19
J gene: TRBJ1-2
CDR3 DNA: TGTGCCAGTATCGGGGCCACTAACTATGGCTACACCTTC
CDR3 protein: CASIGATNYGYTF